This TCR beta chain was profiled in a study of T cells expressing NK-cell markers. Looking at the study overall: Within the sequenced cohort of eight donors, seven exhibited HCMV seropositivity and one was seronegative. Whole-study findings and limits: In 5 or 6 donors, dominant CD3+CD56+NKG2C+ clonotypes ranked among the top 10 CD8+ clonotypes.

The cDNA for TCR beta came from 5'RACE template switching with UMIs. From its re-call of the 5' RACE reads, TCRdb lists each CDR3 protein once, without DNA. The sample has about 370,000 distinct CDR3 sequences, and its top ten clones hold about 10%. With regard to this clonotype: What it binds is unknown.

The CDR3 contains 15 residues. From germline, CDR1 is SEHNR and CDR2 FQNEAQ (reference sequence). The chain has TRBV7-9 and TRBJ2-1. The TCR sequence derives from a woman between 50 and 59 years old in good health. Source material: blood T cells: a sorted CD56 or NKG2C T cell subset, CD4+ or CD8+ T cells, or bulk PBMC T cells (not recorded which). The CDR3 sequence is CASSPYPSSYNEQFF.